A selection of T cell receptor beta chains follows, all from one sample in a study of cytomegalovirus exposure and HLA in healthy donors. Profiled with immunoSEQ multiplex PCR; TCRdb holds only in-frame clones, not every one. This table holds 200,000 to 300,000 clones, roughly 88% found once. Source material: PBMCs. Receptors were obtained from a woman aged 25 to 39 in good health and CMV-seronegative. Both conserved end residues are part of each CDR3. Fields, in order: V gene, clone size, J gene, D gene, CDR3 protein, CDR3 DNA. The D gene is left open where the match is weak. Rows give clone size only sometimes, using once, few, many, or a class for an expanded clone.

V gene: TRBV29-1
clone size: .
J gene: TRBJ2-1
D gene: .
CDR3 protein: CSVGQLGILSYNEQFF
CDR3 DNA: TGCAGCGTTGGACAGTTGGGAATCCTATCCTACAATGAGCAGTTCTTC

V gene: TRBV7-3
clone size: few
J gene: TRBJ2-1
D gene: TRBD1
CDR3 protein: CASSAGGEQFF
CDR3 DNA: TGTGCCAGCAGCGCAGGGGGTGAGCAGTTCTTC

V gene: TRBV13
clone size: .
J gene: TRBJ2-2
D gene: .
CDR3 protein: CASSFLGRKNTGELFF
CDR3 DNA: TGTGCCAGCAGCTTCCTCGGACGAAAGAACACCGGGGAGCTGTTTTTT

V gene: TRBV9
clone size: .
J gene: TRBJ2-2
D gene: TRBD2
CDR3 protein: CASSPSGSGTGELFF
CDR3 DNA: TGTGCCAGCAGCCCTAGCGGGAGTGGCACCGGGGAGCTGTTTTTT

V gene: TRBV6-1
clone size: .
J gene: TRBJ2-7
D gene: .
CDR3 protein: CASSEIYEQYF
CDR3 DNA: TGTGCCAGCAGTGAAATCTACGAGCAGTACTTC

V gene: TRBV28
clone size: .
J gene: TRBJ2-7
D gene: .
CDR3 protein: CASSPVGRTDSYEQYF
CDR3 DNA: TGTGCCAGCAGTCCCGTGGGAAGGACAGACTCCTACGAGCAGTACTTC

V gene: TRBV30
clone size: .
J gene: TRBJ2-5
D gene: .
CDR3 protein: CAWSTVQETQYF
CDR3 DNA: TGTGCCTGGAGTACGGTTCAAGAGACCCAGTACTTC

V gene: TRBV7-9
clone size: .
J gene: TRBJ2-7
D gene: TRBD1
CDR3 protein: CASSHQQGARPYEQYF
CDR3 DNA: TGTGCCAGCAGCCACCAACAGGGGGCCCGCCCCTACGAGCAGTACTTC

V gene: TRBV9
clone size: .
J gene: TRBJ2-1
D gene: TRBD2
CDR3 protein: CASSEHTSGGFLRGNEQFF
CDR3 DNA: TGTGCCAGCAGCGAGCATACTAGCGGGGGTTTCCTTCGGGGCAATGAGCAGTTCTTC

V gene: TRBV29-1
clone size: .
J gene: TRBJ2-7
D gene: .
CDR3 protein: CSVETPGRRGEQYF
CDR3 DNA: TGCAGCGTTGAGACGCCGGGACGGCGAGGCGAGCAGTACTTC

V gene: TRBV7-8
clone size: .
J gene: TRBJ2-6
D gene: .
CDR3 protein: CASSRGGPRSGANVLTF
CDR3 DNA: TGTGCCAGCAGCCGCGGTGGGCCCAGGTCCGGGGCCAACGTCCTGACTTTC

V gene: TRBV29-1
clone size: .
J gene: TRBJ2-3
D gene: .
CDR3 protein: CSVDGSAFKFTDTQYF
CDR3 DNA: TGCAGCGTTGATGGTTCCGCGTTTAAATTCACAGATACGCAGTATTTT

V gene: TRBV27
clone size: .
J gene: TRBJ2-7
D gene: TRBD1
CDR3 protein: CASSPDRARGDEQYF
CDR3 DNA: TGTGCCAGCAGTCCCGACAGGGCCAGGGGCGACGAGCAGTACTTC

V gene: TRBV25-1
clone size: .
J gene: TRBJ1-4
D gene: TRBD1
CDR3 protein: CASSVQGPGAEKLFF
CDR3 DNA: TGTGCCAGCAGTGTACAGGGGCCAGGGGCTGAAAAACTGTTTTTT

V gene: TRBV27
clone size: .
J gene: TRBJ2-1
D gene: .
CDR3 protein: CASSFSSGPSYNEQFF
CDR3 DNA: TGTGCCAGCAGTTTTTCGAGCGGCCCCTCCTACAATGAGCAGTTCTTC

V gene: TRBV7-9
clone size: .
J gene: TRBJ2-5
D gene: .
CDR3 protein: CASSLGDTETQYF
CDR3 DNA: TGTGCCAGCAGCTTAGGTGATACGGAGACCCAGTACTTC

V gene: TRBV7-2
clone size: .
J gene: TRBJ2-7
D gene: TRBD2
CDR3 protein: CASSLVRLREGQSYEQYF
CDR3 DNA: TGTGCCAGCAGCTTAGTACGGTTGAGGGAGGGCCAATCCTACGAGCAGTACTTC

V gene: TRBV6-5
clone size: .
J gene: TRBJ2-1
D gene: .
CDR3 protein: CASRPLTRRNEQFF
CDR3 DNA: TGTGCCAGCAGACCCCTGACCCGACGCAATGAGCAGTTCTTC

V gene: TRBV11-2
clone size: .
J gene: TRBJ2-3
D gene: .
CDR3 protein: CASSLDVLATDTQYF
CDR3 DNA: TGTGCCAGCAGCTTAGATGTCCTAGCCACAGATACGCAGTATTTT

V gene: TRBV29-1
clone size: .
J gene: TRBJ2-2
D gene: .
CDR3 protein: CSGYTGELFF
CDR3 DNA: TGCAGCGGCTACACCGGGGAGCTGTTTTTT

V gene: TRBV29-1
clone size: .
J gene: TRBJ1-5
D gene: .
CDR3 protein: CIPREKPQHF
CDR3 DNA: TGCATCCCAAGAGAGAAGCCCCAGCATTTT

V gene: TRBV18
clone size: .
J gene: TRBJ2-1
D gene: TRBD2
CDR3 protein: CASSESGSSYNEQFF
CDR3 DNA: TGTGCCAGCTCAGAAAGCGGGAGCTCCTACAATGAGCAGTTCTTC

V gene: TRBV9
clone size: .
J gene: TRBJ2-7
D gene: TRBD1
CDR3 protein: CASSNGQGSSYEQYF
CDR3 DNA: TGTGCCAGCAGCAATGGACAGGGGAGCTCCTACGAGCAGTACTTC

V gene: TRBV7-6
clone size: .
J gene: TRBJ2-5
D gene: TRBD1
CDR3 protein: CASSLLGTGDETQYF
CDR3 DNA: TGTGCCAGCAGCTTACTTGGGACAGGGGATGAGACCCAGTACTTC

V gene: TRBV20-1
clone size: .
J gene: TRBJ2-5
D gene: .
CDR3 protein: CSARGSKTQYF
CDR3 DNA: TGCAGTGCTAGGGGGTCCAAGACCCAGTACTTC

V gene: TRBV28
clone size: .
J gene: TRBJ2-5
D gene: .
CDR3 protein: CASSLLETQYF
CDR3 DNA: TGTGCCAGCAGTCTTCTAGAGACCCAGTACTTC

V gene: TRBV5-6
clone size: few
J gene: TRBJ2-7
D gene: TRBD2
CDR3 protein: CASSLQLRGGHEQYF
CDR3 DNA: TGTGCCAGCAGCTTGCAATTACGGGGAGGGCACGAGCAGTACTTC

V gene: TRBV27
clone size: .
J gene: TRBJ1-5
D gene: .
CDR3 protein: CASSPIAQGDSNQPQHF
CDR3 DNA: TGTGCCAGCAGTCCGATCGCACAGGGAGATAGCAATCAGCCCCAGCATTTT

V gene: TRBV6-5
clone size: few
J gene: TRBJ2-7
D gene: .
CDR3 protein: CASSYSSEASYEQYF
CDR3 DNA: TGTGCCAGCAGTTACTCGTCTGAGGCCTCCTACGAGCAGTACTTC

V gene: TRBV15
clone size: .
J gene: TRBJ2-7
D gene: TRBD1
CDR3 protein: CATSSDRTGRSYEQYF
CDR3 DNA: TGTGCCACCAGCAGTGATCGGACAGGGAGGTCCTACGAGCAGTACTTC

V gene: TRBV19
clone size: .
J gene: TRBJ2-5
D gene: .
CDR3 protein: CASREAETQYF
CDR3 DNA: TGTGCCAGTAGGGAGGCGGAGACCCAGTACTTC

V gene: TRBV5-6
clone size: .
J gene: TRBJ2-7
D gene: TRBD2
CDR3 protein: CASSLTGRAYEQYF
CDR3 DNA: TGTGCCAGCAGCTTAACCGGGAGGGCCTACGAGCAGTACTTC

V gene: TRBV30
clone size: .
J gene: TRBJ2-6
D gene: .
CDR3 protein: CAWTRGKPTGANVLTF
CDR3 DNA: TGTGCCTGGACCAGGGGCAAACCCACTGGGGCCAACGTCCTGACTTTC

V gene: TRBV11-1
clone size: .
J gene: TRBJ2-2
D gene: .
CDR3 protein: CASSSSPGELFF
CDR3 DNA: TGTGCCAGCAGTTCAAGCCCCGGGGAGCTGTTTTTT

V gene: TRBV7-2
clone size: .
J gene: TRBJ2-7
D gene: TRBD2
CDR3 protein: CASSSTSGAYEQYF
CDR3 DNA: TGTGCCAGCAGCTCGACTAGCGGGGCCTACGAGCAGTACTTC

V gene: TRBV28
clone size: .
J gene: TRBJ2-1
D gene: TRBD2
CDR3 protein: CASTGWGGRVFQGYNEQFF
CDR3 DNA: TGTGCCAGCACTGGCTGGGGGGGGAGAGTTTTTCAAGGCTACAATGAGCAGTTCTTC

V gene: TRBV7-3
clone size: .
J gene: TRBJ2-2
D gene: .
CDR3 protein: CASSPVGLNTGELFF
CDR3 DNA: TGTGCCAGCAGCCCTGTAGGGCTCAACACCGGGGAGCTGTTTTTT

V gene: TRBV27
clone size: .
J gene: TRBJ1-2
D gene: .
CDR3 protein: CASSLKGLNYGYTF
CDR3 DNA: TGTGCCAGCAGTTTAAAGGGGCTTAACTATGGCTACACCTTC

V gene: TRBV30
clone size: .
J gene: TRBJ2-3
D gene: TRBD2
CDR3 protein: CAWSVPWGFGGRSTDTQYF
CDR3 DNA: TGTGCCTGGAGTGTACCATGGGGATTTGGCGGGAGAAGCACAGATACGCAGTATTTT

V gene: TRBV4-3
clone size: .
J gene: TRBJ1-1
D gene: TRBD1
CDR3 protein: CASSQAGTGGGGAFF
CDR3 DNA: TGCGCCAGCAGCCAAGCAGGAACAGGGGGCGGGGGGGCTTTCTTT

V gene: TRBV18
clone size: .
J gene: TRBJ1-4
D gene: TRBD1
CDR3 protein: CASSLTGAEKLFF
CDR3 DNA: TGTGCCAGCTCTCTGACAGGGGCTGAAAAACTGTTTTTT

V gene: TRBV5-6
clone size: .
J gene: TRBJ2-7
D gene: .
CDR3 protein: CASSLGSSYEQYF
CDR3 DNA: TGTGCCAGCAGCTTGGGGAGCAGTTACGAGCAGTACTTC

V gene: TRBV4-2
clone size: .
J gene: TRBJ2-2
D gene: TRBD1
CDR3 protein: CASSQGTGLNTGELFF
CDR3 DNA: TGTGCCAGCAGCCAAGGGACAGGGTTAAACACCGGGGAGCTGTTTTTT

V gene: TRBV4-3
clone size: .
J gene: TRBJ2-1
D gene: .
CDR3 protein: CASSQDGISDHNEQFF
CDR3 DNA: TGCGCCAGCAGCCAAGATGGGATAAGCGACCACAATGAGCAGTTCTTC

V gene: TRBV19
clone size: .
J gene: TRBJ1-1
D gene: .
CDR3 protein: CASSIVGGNAFF
CDR3 DNA: TGTGCCAGTAGTATAGTAGGAGGGAATGCTTTCTTT

V gene: TRBV9
clone size: .
J gene: TRBJ1-3
D gene: .
CDR3 protein: CASSLELQGPGNTIYF
CDR3 DNA: TGTGCCAGCAGCCTAGAACTACAGGGCCCTGGAAACACCATATATTTT

V gene: TRBV7-2
clone size: .
J gene: TRBJ2-3
D gene: .
CDR3 protein: CASSLGGPSVTDTQYF
CDR3 DNA: TGTGCCAGCAGCTTAGGGGGACCATCGGTAACAGATACGCAGTATTTT

V gene: TRBV4-3
clone size: .
J gene: TRBJ1-1
D gene: TRBD1
CDR3 protein: CASSQDRNGGTARGTEAFF
CDR3 DNA: TGCGCCAGCAGCCAAGATCGAAACGGGGGGACAGCCCGGGGCACTGAAGCTTTCTTT

V gene: TRBV28
clone size: .
J gene: TRBJ2-7
D gene: TRBD2
CDR3 protein: CASSPPTSGSIYEQYF
CDR3 DNA: TGTGCCAGCAGTCCCCCTACTAGCGGGAGTATTTACGAGCAGTACTTC

V gene: TRBV7-2
clone size: .
J gene: TRBJ2-5
D gene: .
CDR3 protein: CASSPLRLQETQYF
CDR3 DNA: TGTGCCAGCAGCCCACTCCGACTACAAGAGACCCAGTACTTC

V gene: TRBV6-5
clone size: .
J gene: TRBJ2-2
D gene: TRBD1
CDR3 protein: CASSFRTGSVTGELFF
CDR3 DNA: TGTGCCAGCAGTTTTAGGACAGGGTCGGTCACCGGGGAGCTGTTTTTT

V gene: TRBV27
clone size: .
J gene: TRBJ2-7
D gene: .
CDR3 protein: CASSSQSLYEQYF
CDR3 DNA: TGTGCCAGCAGTAGTCAAAGCCTCTACGAGCAGTACTTC